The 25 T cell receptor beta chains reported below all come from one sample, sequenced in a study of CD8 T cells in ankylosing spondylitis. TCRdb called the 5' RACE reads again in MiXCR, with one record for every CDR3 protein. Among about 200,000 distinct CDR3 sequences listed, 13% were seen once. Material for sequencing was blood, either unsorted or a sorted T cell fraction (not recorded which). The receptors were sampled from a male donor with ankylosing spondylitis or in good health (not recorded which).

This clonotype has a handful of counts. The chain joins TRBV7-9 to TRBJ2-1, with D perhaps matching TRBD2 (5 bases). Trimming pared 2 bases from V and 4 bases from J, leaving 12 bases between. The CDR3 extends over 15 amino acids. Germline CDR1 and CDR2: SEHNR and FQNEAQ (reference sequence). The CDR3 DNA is TGTGCCAGCAGCTTAAGCGGAGCGCTTTACAATGAGCAGTTCTTC. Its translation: CASSLSGALYNEQFF.

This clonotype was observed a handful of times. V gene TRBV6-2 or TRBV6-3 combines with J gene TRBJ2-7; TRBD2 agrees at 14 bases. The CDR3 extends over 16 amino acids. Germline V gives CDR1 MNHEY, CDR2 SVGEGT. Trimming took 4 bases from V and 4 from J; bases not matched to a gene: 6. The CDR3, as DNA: TGTGCCAGCAGTTTCCCTCGACTAGCGGGAGGGTACGAGCAGTACTTC. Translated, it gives CASSFPRLAGGYEQYF.

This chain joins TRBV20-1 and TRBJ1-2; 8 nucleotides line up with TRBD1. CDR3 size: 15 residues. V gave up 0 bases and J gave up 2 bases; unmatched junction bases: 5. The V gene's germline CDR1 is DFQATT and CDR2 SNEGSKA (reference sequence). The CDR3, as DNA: TGCAGTGCTAGAGATCCAGGGGGCACAAACTATGGCTACACCTTC. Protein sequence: CSARDPGGTNYGYTF.

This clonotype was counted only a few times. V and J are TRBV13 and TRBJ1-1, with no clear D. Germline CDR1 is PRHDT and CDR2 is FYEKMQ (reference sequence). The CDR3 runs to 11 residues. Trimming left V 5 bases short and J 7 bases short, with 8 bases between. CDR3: CASSPGREAFF. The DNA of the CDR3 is TGTGCCAGCAGCCCGGGCCGTGAAGCTTTCTTT.

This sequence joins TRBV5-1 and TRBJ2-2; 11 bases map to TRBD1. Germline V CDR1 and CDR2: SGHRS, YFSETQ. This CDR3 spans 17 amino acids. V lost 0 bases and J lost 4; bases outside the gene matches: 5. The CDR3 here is CASSLDPGTGGTGELFF. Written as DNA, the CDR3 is TGCGCCAGCAGCTTGGATCCCGGGACAGGGGGCACCGGGGAGCTGTTTTTT. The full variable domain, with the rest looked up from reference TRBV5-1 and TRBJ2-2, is KAGVTQTPRYLIKTRGQQVTLSCSPISGHRSVSWYQQTPGQGLQFLFEYFSETQRNKGNFPGRFSGRQFSNSRSEMNVSTLELGDSALYLCASSLDPGTGGTGELFFGEGSRLTVL.

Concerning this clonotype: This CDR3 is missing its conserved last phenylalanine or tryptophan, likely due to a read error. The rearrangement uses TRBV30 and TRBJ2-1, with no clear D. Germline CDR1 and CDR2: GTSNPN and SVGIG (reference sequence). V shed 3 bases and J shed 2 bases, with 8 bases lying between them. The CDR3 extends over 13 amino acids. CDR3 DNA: TGTGCCTGGAGACCCGTACCCTACAATGAGCAGTTCCTC. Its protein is CAWRPVPYNEQFL.

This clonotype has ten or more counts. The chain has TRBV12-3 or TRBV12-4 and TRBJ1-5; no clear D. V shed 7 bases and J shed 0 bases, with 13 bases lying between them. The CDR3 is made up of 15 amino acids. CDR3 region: CASTKTGYSNQPQHF. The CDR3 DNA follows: TGTGCCAGCACCAAGACCGGTTATAGCAATCAGCCCCAGCATTTT.

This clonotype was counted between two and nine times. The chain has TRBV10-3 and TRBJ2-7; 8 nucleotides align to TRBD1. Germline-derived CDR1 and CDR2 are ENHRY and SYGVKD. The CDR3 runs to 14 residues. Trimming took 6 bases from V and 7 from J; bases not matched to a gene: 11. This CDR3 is CAISGTGDLVEQYF. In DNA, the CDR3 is TGTGCCATCAGCGGGACAGGCGATTTAGTTGAGCAGTACTTC.

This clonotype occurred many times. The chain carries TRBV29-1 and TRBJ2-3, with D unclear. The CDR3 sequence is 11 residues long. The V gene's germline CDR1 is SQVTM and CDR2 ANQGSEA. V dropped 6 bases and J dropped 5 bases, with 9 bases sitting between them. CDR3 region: CSVPTEDTQYF. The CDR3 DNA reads TGCAGCGTACCAACTGAAGATACGCAGTATTTT.

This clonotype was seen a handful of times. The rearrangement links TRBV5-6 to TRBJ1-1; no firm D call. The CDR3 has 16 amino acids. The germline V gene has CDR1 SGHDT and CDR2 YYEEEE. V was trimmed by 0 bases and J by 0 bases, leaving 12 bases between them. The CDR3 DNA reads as TGTGCCAGCAGCTTGGCCAGTAGGTACCTGAACACTGAAGCTTTCTTT. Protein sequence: CASSLASRYLNTEAFF.

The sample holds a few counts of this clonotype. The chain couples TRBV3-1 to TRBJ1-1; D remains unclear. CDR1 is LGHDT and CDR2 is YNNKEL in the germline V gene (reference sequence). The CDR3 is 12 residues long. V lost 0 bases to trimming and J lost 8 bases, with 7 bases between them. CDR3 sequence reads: CASSQDPLEAFF. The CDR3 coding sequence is TGTGCCAGCAGCCAAGATCCCCTCGAAGCTTTCTTT.

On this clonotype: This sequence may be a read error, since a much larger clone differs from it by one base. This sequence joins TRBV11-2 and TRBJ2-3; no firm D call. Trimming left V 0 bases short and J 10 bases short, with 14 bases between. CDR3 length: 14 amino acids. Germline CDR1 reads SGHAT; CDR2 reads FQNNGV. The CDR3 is CASSLDGPLDSQYF. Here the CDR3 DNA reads TGTGCCAGCAGCTTAGACGGCCCCCTCGATTCGCAGTATTTT.

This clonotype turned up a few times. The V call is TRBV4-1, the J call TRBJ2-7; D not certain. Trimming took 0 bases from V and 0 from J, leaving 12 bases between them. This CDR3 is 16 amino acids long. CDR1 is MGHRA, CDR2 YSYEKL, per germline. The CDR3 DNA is TGCGCCAGCAGCCAAGATCACCAGGAAAGCTCCTACGAGCAGTACTTC. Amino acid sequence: CASSQDHQESSYEQYF.

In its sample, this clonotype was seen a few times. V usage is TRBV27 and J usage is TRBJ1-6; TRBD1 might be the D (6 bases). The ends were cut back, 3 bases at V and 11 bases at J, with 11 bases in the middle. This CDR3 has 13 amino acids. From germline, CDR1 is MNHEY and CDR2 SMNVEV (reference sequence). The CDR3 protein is CASSLGRGAPLHF. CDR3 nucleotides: TGTGCCAGCAGTTTGGGCAGGGGTGCACCCCTCCACTTT.

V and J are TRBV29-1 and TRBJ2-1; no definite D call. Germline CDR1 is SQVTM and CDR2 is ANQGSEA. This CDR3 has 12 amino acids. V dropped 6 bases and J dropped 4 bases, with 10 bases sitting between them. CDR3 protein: CSVIHGYNEQFF. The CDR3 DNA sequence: TGCAGCGTAATCCATGGATACAATGAGCAGTTCTTC.

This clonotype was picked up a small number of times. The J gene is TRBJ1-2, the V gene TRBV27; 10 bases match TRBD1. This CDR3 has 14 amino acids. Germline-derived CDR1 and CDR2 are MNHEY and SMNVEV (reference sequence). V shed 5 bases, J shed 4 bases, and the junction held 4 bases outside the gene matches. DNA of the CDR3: TGTGCCAGCAGTCAGACAGGGGGCTTCTATGGCTACACCTTC. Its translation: CASSQTGGFYGYTF.

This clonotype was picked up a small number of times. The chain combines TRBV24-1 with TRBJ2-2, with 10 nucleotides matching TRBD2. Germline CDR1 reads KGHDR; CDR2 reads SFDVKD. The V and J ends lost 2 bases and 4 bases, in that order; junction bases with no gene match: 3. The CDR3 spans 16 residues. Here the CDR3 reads CATSDWSGRGTGELFF. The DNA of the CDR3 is TGTGCCACCAGTGATTGGAGCGGGAGGGGCACCGGGGAGCTGTTTTTT.

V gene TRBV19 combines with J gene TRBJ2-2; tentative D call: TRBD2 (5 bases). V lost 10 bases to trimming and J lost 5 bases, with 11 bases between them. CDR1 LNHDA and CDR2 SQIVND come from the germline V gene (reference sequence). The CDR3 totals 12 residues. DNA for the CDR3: TGTGCCACCCTTTCGGGAACCGGGGAGCTGTTTTTT. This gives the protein CATLSGTGELFF.

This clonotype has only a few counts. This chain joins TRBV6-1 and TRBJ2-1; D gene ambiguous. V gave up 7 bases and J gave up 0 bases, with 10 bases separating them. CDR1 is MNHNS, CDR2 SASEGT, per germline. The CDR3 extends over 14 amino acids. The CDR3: CASIGQSSYNEQFF. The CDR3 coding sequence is TGTGCCAGCATAGGGCAGAGCTCCTACAATGAGCAGTTCTTC.

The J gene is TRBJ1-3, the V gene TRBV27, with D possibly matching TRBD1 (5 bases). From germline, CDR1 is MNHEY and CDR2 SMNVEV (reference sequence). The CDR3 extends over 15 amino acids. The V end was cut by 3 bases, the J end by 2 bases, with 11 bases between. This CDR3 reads CASSLTAPPGNTIYF. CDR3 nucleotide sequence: TGTGCCAGCAGTTTGACAGCGCCTCCTGGAAACACCATATATTTT.

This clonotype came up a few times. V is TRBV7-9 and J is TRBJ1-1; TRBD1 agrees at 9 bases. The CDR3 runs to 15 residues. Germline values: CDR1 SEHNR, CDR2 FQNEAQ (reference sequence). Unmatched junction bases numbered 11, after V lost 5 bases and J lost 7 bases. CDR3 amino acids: CASSQGGDRAGEAFF. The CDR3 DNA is TGTGCCAGCAGCCAGGGAGGGGACAGGGCGGGTGAAGCTTTCTTT.

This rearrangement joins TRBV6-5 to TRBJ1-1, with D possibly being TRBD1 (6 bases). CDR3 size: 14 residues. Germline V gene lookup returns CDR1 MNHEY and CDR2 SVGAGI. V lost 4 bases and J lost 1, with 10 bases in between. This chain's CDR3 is CASSLETGNTEAFF. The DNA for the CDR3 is TGTGCCAGCAGTTTAGAGACAGGGAACACTGAAGCTTTCTTT.

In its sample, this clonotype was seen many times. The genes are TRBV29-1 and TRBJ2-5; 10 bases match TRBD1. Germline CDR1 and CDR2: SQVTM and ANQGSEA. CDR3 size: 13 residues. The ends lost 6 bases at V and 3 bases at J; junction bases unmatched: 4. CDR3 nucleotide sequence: TGCAGCGTGGCGGGGACAGGGGAAGAGACCCAGTACTTC. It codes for CSVAGTGEETQYF. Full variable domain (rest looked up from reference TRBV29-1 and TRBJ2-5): SAVISQKPSRDICQRGTSLTIQCQVDSQVTMMFWYRQQPGQSLTLIATANQGSEATYESGFVIDKFPISRPNLTFSTLTVSNMSPEDSSIYLCSVAGTGEETQYFGPGTRLLVL.

CDR3 nucleotides: TGTGCAAGTCGCTTATCACTCCACTCGGATACCTACGAGCAGTACTTC. It encodes CASRLSLHSDTYEQYF. The chain couples TRBV12-2 to TRBJ2-7. TRBV12-2 is a known pseudogene. The CDR3 extends over 16 amino acids.

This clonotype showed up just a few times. The CDR3 DNA is TGTGCCAGCAGTTTAGCCGCGACAGGGCGTACTGAAGCTTTCTTT. This codes for CASSLAATGRTEAFF. The gene calls are TRBV12-3 or TRBV12-4 and TRBJ1-1; 7 nucleotides line up with TRBD1. This CDR3 region has 15 residues. V lost 0 bases and J lost 5; bases outside the gene matches: 6.